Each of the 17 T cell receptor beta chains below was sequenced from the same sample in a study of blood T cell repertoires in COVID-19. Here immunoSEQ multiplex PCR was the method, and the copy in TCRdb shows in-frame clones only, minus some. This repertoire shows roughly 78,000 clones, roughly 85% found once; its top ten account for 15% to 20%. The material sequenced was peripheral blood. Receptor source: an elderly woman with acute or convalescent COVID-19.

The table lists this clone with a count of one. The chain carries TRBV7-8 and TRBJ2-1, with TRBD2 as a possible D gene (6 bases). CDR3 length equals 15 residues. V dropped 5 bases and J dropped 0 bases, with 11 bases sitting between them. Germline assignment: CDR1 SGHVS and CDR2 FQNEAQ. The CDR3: CASSPTSNSYNEQFF. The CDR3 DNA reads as TGTGCCAGCAGCCCGACTAGTAACTCCTACAATGAGCAGTTCTTC.

This CDR3 is CAWSVHVPGTGNTIYF. The DNA of the CDR3 is TGTGCCTGGAGTGTACATGTGCCAGGGACTGGAAACACCATATATTTT. The genes are TRBV30 and TRBJ1-3, with a possible D match to TRBD1 (5 bases). Between the trimmed V and J ends, which lost 0 bases and 2 bases, there was a span of 14 bases. The CDR3 length is 16 residues. Germline CDR1 reads GTSNPN; CDR2 reads SVGIG (reference sequence). Combining the CDR3 with reference TRBV30 and TRBJ1-3 gives the whole variable domain SQTIHQWPATLVQPVGSPLSLECTVEGTSNPNLYWYRQAAGRGLQLLFYSVGIGQISSEVPQNLSASRPQDRQFILSSKKLLLSDSGFYLCAWSVHVPGTGNTIYFGEGSWLTVV.

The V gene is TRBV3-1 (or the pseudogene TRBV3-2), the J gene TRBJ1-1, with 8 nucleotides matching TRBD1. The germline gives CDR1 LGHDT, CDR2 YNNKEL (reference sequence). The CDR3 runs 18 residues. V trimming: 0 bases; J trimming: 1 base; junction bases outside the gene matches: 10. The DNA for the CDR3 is TGTGCCAGCAGCCAAGACGAGACAGGGGTTTGGACGAACACTGAAGCTTTCTTT. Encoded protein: CASSQDETGVWTNTEAFF.

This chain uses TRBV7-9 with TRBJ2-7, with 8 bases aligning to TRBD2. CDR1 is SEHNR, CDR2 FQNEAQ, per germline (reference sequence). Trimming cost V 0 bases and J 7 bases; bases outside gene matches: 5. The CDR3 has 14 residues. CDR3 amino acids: CASSLASGMWEQYF. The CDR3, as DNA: TGTGCCAGCAGCTTAGCTAGCGGGATGTGGGAGCAGTACTTC.

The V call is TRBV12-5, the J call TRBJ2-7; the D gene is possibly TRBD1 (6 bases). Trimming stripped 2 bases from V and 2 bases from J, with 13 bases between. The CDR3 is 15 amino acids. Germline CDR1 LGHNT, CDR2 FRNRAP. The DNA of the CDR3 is TGTGCTAGTGGTTTGAACAGGGTTATAACCTACGAGCAGTACTTC. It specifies CASGLNRVITYEQYF. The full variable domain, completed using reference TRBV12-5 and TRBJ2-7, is DARVTQTPRHKVTEMGQEVTMRCQPILGHNTVFWYRQTMMQGLELLAYFRNRAPLDDSGMPKDRFSAEMPDATLATLKIQPSEPRDSAVYFCASGLNRVITYEQYFGPGTRLTVT.

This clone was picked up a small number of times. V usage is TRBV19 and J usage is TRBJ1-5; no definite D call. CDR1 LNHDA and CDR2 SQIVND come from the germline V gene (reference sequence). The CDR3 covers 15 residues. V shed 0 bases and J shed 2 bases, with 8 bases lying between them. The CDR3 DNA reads TGTGCCAGTAGTATAGAGGACGGGGGCAATCAGCCCCAGCATTTT. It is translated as CASSIEDGGNQPQHF.

The CDR3 region is CASSTTGSNQPQHF. In DNA form, the CDR3 reads TGTGCCAGCAGTACGACAGGTAGCAATCAGCCCCAGCATTTT. The chain carries TRBV7-9 and TRBJ1-5; the D gene is possibly TRBD1 (6 bases). Trimming took 6 bases from V and 0 from J, leaving 9 bases between them. The CDR3 runs 14 residues. CDR1 is SEHNR, CDR2 FQNEAQ, per germline (reference sequence). Full variable domain (outside the CDR3, taken from reference TRBV7-9 and TRBJ1-5): DTGVSQNPRHKITKRGQNVTFRCDPISEHNRLYWYRQTLGQGPEFLTYFQNEAQLEKSRLLSDRFSAERPKGSFSTLEIQRTEQGDSAMYLCASSTTGSNQPQHFGDGTRLSIL.

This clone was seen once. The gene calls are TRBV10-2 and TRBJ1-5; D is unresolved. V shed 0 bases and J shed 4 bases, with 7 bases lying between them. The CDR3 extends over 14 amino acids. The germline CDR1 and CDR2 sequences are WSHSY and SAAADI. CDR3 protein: CASSESGRNQPQHF. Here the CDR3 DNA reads TGCGCCAGCAGTGAGTCGGGGAGAAATCAGCCCCAGCATTTT.

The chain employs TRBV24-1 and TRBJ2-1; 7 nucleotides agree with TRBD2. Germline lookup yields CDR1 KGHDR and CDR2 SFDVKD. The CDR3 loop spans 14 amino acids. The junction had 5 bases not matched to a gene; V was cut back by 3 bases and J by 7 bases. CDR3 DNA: TGTGCCACCAGTGATACGGCGGGAGTTAATGAGCAGTTCTTC. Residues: CATSDTAGVNEQFF.

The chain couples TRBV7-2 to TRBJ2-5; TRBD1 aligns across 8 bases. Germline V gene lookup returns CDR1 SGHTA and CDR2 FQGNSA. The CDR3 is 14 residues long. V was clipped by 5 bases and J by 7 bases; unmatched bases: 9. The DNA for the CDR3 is TGTGCCAGCAGCCCGGACAGGGCCTACGGGACCCAGTACTTC. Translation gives CASSPDRAYGTQYF.

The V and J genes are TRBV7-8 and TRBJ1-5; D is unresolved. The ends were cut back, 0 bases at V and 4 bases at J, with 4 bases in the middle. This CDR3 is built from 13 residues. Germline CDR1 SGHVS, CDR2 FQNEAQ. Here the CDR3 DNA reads TGTGCCAGCAGCTTAGCCCAAAATCAGCCCCAGCATTTT. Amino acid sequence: CASSLAQNQPQHF.

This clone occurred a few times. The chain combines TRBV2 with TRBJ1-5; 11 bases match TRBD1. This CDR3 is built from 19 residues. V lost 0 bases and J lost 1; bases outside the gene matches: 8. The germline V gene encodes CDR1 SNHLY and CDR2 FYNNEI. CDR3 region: CASSEALRGTGGSNQPQHF. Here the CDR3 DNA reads TGTGCCAGCAGTGAAGCGCTTCGGGGGACAGGGGGAAGCAATCAGCCCCAGCATTTT.

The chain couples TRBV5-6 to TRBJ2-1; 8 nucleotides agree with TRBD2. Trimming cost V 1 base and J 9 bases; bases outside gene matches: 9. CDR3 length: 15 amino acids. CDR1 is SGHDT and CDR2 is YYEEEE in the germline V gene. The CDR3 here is CASSLPGRARGEQFF. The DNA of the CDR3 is TGTGCCAGCAGCTTGCCCGGGAGGGCCCGGGGTGAGCAGTTCTTC.

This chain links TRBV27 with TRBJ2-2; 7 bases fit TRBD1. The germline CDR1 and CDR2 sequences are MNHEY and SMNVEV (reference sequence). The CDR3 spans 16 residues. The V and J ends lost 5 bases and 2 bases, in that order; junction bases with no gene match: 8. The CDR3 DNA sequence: TGTGCCAGCAGTCCGTATGGACAGGTTAACACCGGGGAGCTGTTTTTT. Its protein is CASSPYGQVNTGELFF.

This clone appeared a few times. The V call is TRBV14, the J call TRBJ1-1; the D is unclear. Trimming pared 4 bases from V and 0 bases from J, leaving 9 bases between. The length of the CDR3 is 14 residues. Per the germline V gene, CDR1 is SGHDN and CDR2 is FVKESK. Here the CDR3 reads CASSRAGMNTEAFF. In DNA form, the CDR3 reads TGTGCCAGCAGCCGCGCGGGGATGAACACTGAAGCTTTCTTT.

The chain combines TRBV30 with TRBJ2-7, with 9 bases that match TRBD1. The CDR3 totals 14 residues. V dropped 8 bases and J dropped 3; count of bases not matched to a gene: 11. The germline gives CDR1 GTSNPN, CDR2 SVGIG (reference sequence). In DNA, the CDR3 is TGTGCCCTCACTAGGGGACAGGGATTCTACGAGCAGTACTTC. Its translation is CALTRGQGFYEQYF.

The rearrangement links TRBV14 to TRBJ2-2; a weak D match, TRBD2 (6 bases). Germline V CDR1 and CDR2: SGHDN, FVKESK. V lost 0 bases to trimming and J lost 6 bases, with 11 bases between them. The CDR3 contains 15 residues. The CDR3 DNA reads TGTGCCAGCAGCCAAGATTCGACTAGGTCCGGGGAGCTGTTTTTT. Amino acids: CASSQDSTRSGELFF.